Listed below are T cell receptor beta chains from one sample, sequenced in a study of blood T cell repertoires in COVID-19. Libraries were prepared by immunoSEQ multiplex PCR; TCRdb keeps only in-frame clonotypes and omits some of them. The table records 150,000 to 200,000 clones, 75% to 85% of them present only once. Sequencing used PBMCs or T cells enriched from blood (not recorded which). Every receptor here comes from a man between 45 and 60 years old who had recovered from COVID-19. Each CDR3 is given without its conserved first and last residue. Fields, in order: V gene, CDR3 protein.

V gene: TRBV5-1; CDR3 protein: ASSLRSGGPSYEQY
V gene: TRBV29-1; CDR3 protein: SVEFIGQTNYGYT
V gene: TRBV19; CDR3 protein: ASSGGTGSGYT
V gene: TRBV6-5; CDR3 protein: ASSPGTGGETQY
V gene: TRBV6-2/TRBV6-3; CDR3 protein: ASSYTNTGQF
V gene: TRBV5-4; CDR3 protein: ASRGQGSEKLF
V gene: TRBV2; CDR3 protein: ASSEDRGNYEQY
V gene: TRBV3-1/TRBV3-2; CDR3 protein: ASSHHRDGTEAF
V gene: TRBV5-1; CDR3 protein: ASSLPGQQETQY
V gene: TRBV6-5; CDR3 protein: ASSSTNIGSSEAF
V gene: TRBV30; CDR3 protein: AWGRYRSGSSGNTIY
V gene: TRBV25-1; CDR3 protein: ASSDPSGGDETQY
V gene: TRBV7-6; CDR3 protein: ASSLQGATYNEQF
V gene: TRBV5-1; CDR3 protein: ASSTYSSTEAF
V gene: TRBV28; CDR3 protein: ASSAGGAFGNTIY
V gene: TRBV20-1; CDR3 protein: RAQGRTEAF
V gene: TRBV30; CDR3 protein: AWSATGTGTQPQH
V gene: TRBV9; CDR3 protein: ASSVAPQGLTREGIQY
V gene: TRBV9; CDR3 protein: ASTAVASNTEAF
V gene: TRBV9; CDR3 protein: ASSVGTGGTGELF
V gene: TRBV6-5; CDR3 protein: ASRAGINSNQPQH
V gene: TRBV7-9; CDR3 protein: ASSRQGAPGELF
V gene: TRBV19; CDR3 protein: ASSRQGQSPLH
V gene: TRBV3-1/TRBV3-2; CDR3 protein: ASSPSGRGAYEQY
V gene: TRBV3-1/TRBV3-2; CDR3 protein: ASSQDRFYSPLH
V gene: TRBV3-1/TRBV3-2; CDR3 protein: ASSRAGEQY
V gene: TRBV7-9; CDR3 protein: ASSLPRTGRYYGYT
V gene: TRBV5-1; CDR3 protein: ASSLEGGAMNTEAF
V gene: TRBV9; CDR3 protein: ASSQNSNQPQH
V gene: TRBV9; CDR3 protein: ASSVGFQDREKLF
V gene: TRBV5-4; CDR3 protein: ASSFPLGAATGELF